The 31 T cell receptor beta chains below come from one sample, sequenced in a study of T cell repertoires in aging, cancer and after chemotherapy. Rearranged V-D-J TRB sequences were amplified with a mixed TRB-A/B primer pool. In TCRdb, the multiplex PCR reads were re-called with MiXCR into one record per CDR3 protein. The sample lists roughly 9,800 distinct CDR3 sequences, roughly two fifths seen once, with around 1.5% in the top ten. TCR beta rearrangements were amplified from peripheral blood genomic DNA. The sequencing input was blood. The receptors shown here come from a human donor in good health.

The chain combines TRBV19 with TRBJ2-1, with 12 bases that match TRBD2. V shed 7 bases, J shed 8 bases, and the junction held 6 bases outside the gene matches. Germline CDR1 and CDR2: LNHDA and SQIVND (reference sequence). The CDR3 covers 14 residues. The chain's CDR3 is CASMELAGGYEQFF. The CDR3 DNA follows: TGTGCCAGTATGGAACTAGCGGGGGGTTATGAGCAGTTCTTC. Using reference TRBV19 and TRBJ2-1 for the parts outside the CDR3, the full variable domain is DGGITQSPKYLFRKEGQNVTLSCEQNLNHDAMYWYRQDPGQGLRLIYYSQIVNDFQKGDIAEGYSVSREKKESFPLTVTSAQKNPTAFYLCASMELAGGYEQFFGPGTRLTVL.

As for this clonotype: A much larger clone sits a single nucleotide away, making a read error possible. The chain combines TRBV30 with TRBJ1-2; D remains unclear. This CDR3 contains 14 residues. Per the germline V gene, CDR1 is GTSNPN and CDR2 is SVGIG (reference sequence). Trimming left V 2 bases short and J 4 bases short, with 14 bases between. For the CDR3, the DNA is TGTGCCTGGAGTTCCGGGGTTGGTGGCTATGGCTACACCTTC. Translation: CAWSSGVGGYGYTF.

Only a few counts were recorded for this clonotype. This chain joins TRBV4-1 and TRBJ2-2; a possible D gene is TRBD1 (5 bases). The V gene lost 0 bases and the J gene lost 0 bases, with 14 bases spanning the gap. Germline CDR1 and CDR2: MGHRA and YSYEKL. The CDR3 consists of 18 residues. The CDR3 DNA reads as TGCGCCAGCAGCCAAGATTTGACAGAAACCACGAACACCGGGGAGCTGTTTTTT. Translated, it gives CASSQDLTETTNTGELFF.

The rearrangement uses TRBV6-1 and TRBJ1-4, with no clear D. Germline V gives CDR1 MNHNS, CDR2 SASEGT. V was pared by 1 base and J by 7 bases, with 7 bases between. The CDR3 has 13 amino acids. The CDR3 is CASSEEQSEKLFF. In DNA form, the CDR3 reads TGTGCCAGCAGTGAAGAACAGAGTGAAAAACTGTTTTTT.

The chain has TRBV6-1 and TRBJ2-1; D unclear. Germline lookup yields CDR1 MNHNS and CDR2 SASEGT. Trimming removed 10 bases at V and 4 bases at J, with 8 bases between. The CDR3 runs 11 residues. The CDR3 here is CAITGYNEQFF. For the CDR3, the DNA is TGTGCCATCACCGGATACAATGAGCAGTTCTTC.

This clonotype was detected a few times. The rearrangement links TRBV6-5 to TRBJ1-2; no firm D call. The ends were cut back, 6 bases at V and 2 bases at J, with 16 bases in the middle. Germline lookup yields CDR1 MNHEY and CDR2 SVGAGI. This CDR3 has 15 amino acids. CDR3: CASRPYLQLNYGYTF. CDR3 sequence (DNA): TGTGCCAGCAGACCTTATCTACAGCTAAACTATGGCTACACCTTC.

This chain uses TRBV29-1 with TRBJ1-1; perhaps TRBD1 as D (6 bases). Trimming took off 1 base at V and 10 bases at J, with 13 bases between the two ends. The CDR3 is made up of 12 amino acids. Germline V gene data show CDR1 as SQVTM and CDR2 as ANQGSEA. Here the CDR3 reads CSVEGPGARAFF. In DNA, the CDR3 is TGCAGCGTTGAAGGCCCGGGGGCCCGAGCTTTCTTT.

V and J are TRBV11-2 and TRBJ2-7; D possibly matches TRBD1 or TRBD2 (5 bases each). V was pared by 1 base and J by 6 bases, with 10 bases between. Germline CDR1 is SGHAT and CDR2 is FQNNGV. The CDR3 spans 13 residues. Here the CDR3 DNA reads TGTGCCAGCAGCTTAGTAGCAGGGAGCGAGCAGTACTTC. This gives the protein CASSLVAGSEQYF. Variable domain in full (rest from reference TRBV11-2 and TRBJ2-7): EAGVAQSPRYKIIEKRQSVAFWCNPISGHATLYWYQQILGQGPKLLIQFQNNGVVDDSQLPKDRFSAERLKGVDSTLKIQPAKLEDSAVYLCASSLVAGSEQYFGPGTRLTVT.

This clonotype turned up a few times. The chain recombines TRBV30 with TRBJ1-4, with TRBD1 as a possible D gene (5 bases). CDR3 length: 15 residues. Trimming removed 4 bases at V and 5 bases at J, with 17 bases between. The germline CDR1 and CDR2 sequences are GTSNPN and SVGIG (reference sequence). The CDR3 sequence: CAWKPGYVENEKLFF. The CDR3 DNA is TGTGCCTGGAAGCCAGGGTATGTCGAGAATGAAAAACTGTTTTTT.

The rearrangement links TRBV7-2 to TRBJ1-5, with a possible D match to TRBD1 (6 bases). The CDR3 is 16 residues long. Germline V gives CDR1 SGHTA, CDR2 FQGNSA. V was clipped by 5 bases and J by 9 bases, with 23 bases between them. The CDR3 coding sequence is TGTGCCAGCAGCCCCCGTGGGGGGGCCCGCTTAGGGCCCCAGCATTTT. Its translation is CASSPRGGARLGPQHF.

V usage is TRBV7-3 and J usage is TRBJ2-2; TRBD1 matches at 7 bases. Germline-derived CDR1 and CDR2 are SGHTA and FQGTGA. There are 16 residues in the CDR3. Trimming cost V 0 bases and J 0 bases; bases outside gene matches: 1. DNA of the CDR3: TGTGCCAGCAGCTTAACAGGGGGCGCGAACACCGGGGAGCTGTTTTTT. It is translated as CASSLTGGANTGELFF.

The chain employs TRBV6-5 and TRBJ2-3; 12 bases are shared with TRBD2. CDR1 and CDR2 from the germline V gene are MNHEY and SVGAGI. J lost 3 bases, V lost 0 bases, and 1 base had no gene match. The CDR3 is 16 residues long. In DNA, the CDR3 is TGTGCCAGCAGTTACTCGACTAGCGGGGGAACAGATACGCAGTATTTT. As protein: CASSYSTSGGTDTQYF.

The table lists this clonotype with a few counts. The chain carries TRBV28 and TRBJ2-2; the D is unclear. The germline gives CDR1 MDHEN, CDR2 SYDVKM. This CDR3 region has 12 residues. V was pared by 6 bases and J by 6 bases, with 8 bases between. CDR3 in DNA: TGTGCCAGCAGACAGCAGTCCGGGGAGCTGTTTTTT. This encodes CASRQQSGELFF.

The chain employs TRBV12-3 or TRBV12-4 and TRBJ2-5; 12 bases agree with TRBD1. The CDR3 runs to 16 residues. The ends lost 2 bases at V and 3 bases at J; junction bases unmatched: 4. CDR3 nucleotide sequence: TGTGCCAGCAGTTTAACCGGGACAGGGGGCGAAGAGACCCAGTACTTC. Protein sequence: CASSLTGTGGEETQYF.

This clonotype was seen only a few times. J is TRBJ2-7 and V is TRBV20-1, with TRBD1 identical over 10 bases. The CDR3 sequence is 14 residues long. Germline CDR1 DFQATT, CDR2 SNEGSKA (reference sequence). The V segment lost 7 bases and the J segment 1 base; nucleotides outside the gene matches: 7. The CDR3 DNA is TGCAGTGTAGGGACAGGGGTAAGGTCCTACGAGCAGTACTTC. Protein sequence: CSVGTGVRSYEQYF.

A few counts support this clonotype. This chain joins TRBV20-1 and TRBJ1-3; 8 bases fit TRBD1. The ends lost 2 bases at V and 0 bases at J; junction bases unmatched: 6. This CDR3 contains 16 residues. Germline V gives CDR1 DFQATT, CDR2 SNEGSKA (reference sequence). The CDR3 is CSARWTGLVSGNTIYF. The CDR3 DNA follows: TGCAGTGCTAGATGGACAGGGCTAGTCTCTGGAAACACCATATATTTT.

CDR3 sequence (DNA): TGCGCCAGCAGCCACCATTCGACAGCCTCTGGGGCCAACGTCCTGACTTTC. Translating it yields CASSHHSTASGANVLTF. The chain uses TRBV5-1 and TRBJ2-6, with D possibly matching TRBD1 (5 bases). There are 17 residues in the CDR3. V was pared by 4 bases and J by 0 bases, with 14 bases between. Germline values: CDR1 SGHRS, CDR2 YFSETQ.

This clonotype was counted only a few times. V gene TRBV6-5 combines with J gene TRBJ2-3; D might be TRBD1 or TRBD2, each matching 5 bases. The V gene's germline CDR1 is MNHEY and CDR2 SVGAGI. The germline V and J ends were trimmed by 2 bases and 3 bases, with 9 bases remaining between them. This CDR3 contains 14 residues. The CDR3 DNA is TGTGCCAGCAGTTACCTGAGGGGTACAGATACGCAGTATTTT. This codes for CASSYLRGTDTQYF.

Only a few counts were recorded for this clonotype. The chain combines TRBV12-3 or TRBV12-4 with TRBJ1-3, with D tentatively TRBD1 (5 bases). The CDR3 runs to 15 residues. Trimming took off 3 bases at V and 0 bases at J, with 9 bases between the two ends. DNA for the CDR3: TGTGCCAGCAGTTTCGGGACGGACTCTGGAAACACCATATATTTT. Translation: CASSFGTDSGNTIYF.

As regards this clonotype: The junction differs from germline at one of its ends, possibly a read error. The J gene is TRBJ2-5, the V gene TRBV6-5, with D perhaps given as TRBD1 or TRBD2 (6 bases each). CDR1 and CDR2 (germline): MNHEY, SVGAGI. The CDR3 totals 15 residues. The CDR3 reads CASSSLGGPQETQYF. CDR3 bases: TGTGCCAGCAGTTCCCTGGGGGGCCCGCAAGAGACCCAGTACTTT.

The chain employs TRBV7-6 and TRBJ1-3; a possible D gene is TRBD1 (5 bases). This CDR3 is 18 amino acids long. The ends were cut back, 2 bases at V and 2 bases at J, with 19 bases in the middle. Germline V gene lookup returns CDR1 SGHVS and CDR2 FNYEAQ. The CDR3 coding sequence is TGTGCCAGCAGCTTATCCCCCGGAGGGCAGGGCCCTGGAAACACCATATATTTT. Its translation is CASSLSPGGQGPGNTIYF.

This clonotype has just a few counts. The V call is TRBV7-2, the J call TRBJ1-2, with 11 nucleotides matching TRBD1. The CDR3 loop spans 17 amino acids. In germline, CDR1 is SGHTA, CDR2 FQGNSA. The V segment lost 5 bases and the J segment 5 bases; nucleotides outside the gene matches: 13. The CDR3 region has the DNA TGTGCCAGCAGCCCCGCGAGTACCGGGACAGGGGGGTATGGCTACACCTTC. It translates to CASSPASTGTGGYGYTF. The full variable domain, in which reference TRBV7-2 and TRBJ1-2 provide the parts outside the CDR3, is GAGVSQSPSNKVTEKGKDVELRCDPISGHTALYWYRQSLGQGLEFLIYFQGNSAPDKSGLPSDRFSAERTGGSVSTLTIQRTQQEDSAVYLCASSPASTGTGGYGYTFGSGTRLTVV.

In its sample, this clonotype was seen a few times. The genes are TRBV6-5 and TRBJ2-3; 8 bases align to TRBD2. This CDR3 region has 17 residues. V lost 0 bases, J lost 2 bases, and 7 bases stayed unmatched. CDR1 is MNHEY and CDR2 is SVGAGI in the germline V gene. CDR3 sequence: CASSYSIGRGVTDTQYF. The DNA for the CDR3 is TGTGCCAGCAGTTACTCGATAGGGCGGGGGGTCACAGATACGCAGTATTTT.

V is TRBV6-5 and J is TRBJ1-1; 8 bases agree with TRBD1. CDR3 length: 14 residues. The germline gives CDR1 MNHEY, CDR2 SVGAGI. The J segment lost 5 bases and the V segment lost 4 bases, leaving 6 bases of the junction unmatched. The CDR3 loop is CASSSTGGWTEAFF. CDR3 nucleotide sequence: TGTGCCAGCAGTTCCACAGGGGGTTGGACTGAAGCTTTCTTT.

About this clonotype itself: The junction departs from germline at one end; a sequencing error may be responsible. The rearrangement links TRBV5-6 to TRBJ2-1, with D possibly TRBD1 on 6 matching bases. The germline V gene encodes CDR1 SGHDT and CDR2 YYEEEE. The CDR3 totals 15 residues. The CDR3 protein is CASSLLGGQSDEQFF. CDR3 nucleotide sequence: TGCGCCAGCAGCTTACTAGGGGGACAATCGGATGAGCAGTTCTTC.

This clonotype was picked up a small number of times. The CDR3 DNA follows: TGTGCCAGCAGTGAAGCGAGACAGGGTGCAAACTATGGCTACACCTTC. This gives the protein CASSEARQGANYGYTF. The V and J genes are TRBV6-1 and TRBJ1-2; 7 nucleotides align to TRBD1. V lost 0 bases to trimming and J lost 2 bases; unmatched junction nucleotides: 6. The CDR3 is made up of 16 amino acids. Germline V gene lookup returns CDR1 MNHNS and CDR2 SASEGT.

In this sample, this clonotype is medium-sized. J is TRBJ1-6 and V is TRBV12-3 or TRBV12-4; D is undetermined. The CDR3 runs to 12 residues. Trimming removed 2 bases from V and 10 bases from J, with 6 bases in between. As DNA, the CDR3 is TGTGCCAGCAGTTTAAACGTCTCACCCCTCCACTTT. It is translated as CASSLNVSPLHF.

This clonotype was counted only a few times. V gene TRBV6-1 combines with J gene TRBJ2-1; 7 bases fit TRBD1. Germline lookup yields CDR1 MNHNS and CDR2 SASEGT. The ends lost 3 bases at V and 4 bases at J; junction bases unmatched: 9. The CDR3 contains 16 residues. CDR3 nucleotides: TGTGCCAGCAGTGACCGGGACAGTGGAAATTACAATGAGCAGTTCTTC. Protein sequence: CASSDRDSGNYNEQFF.

V and J are TRBV27 and TRBJ2-7; 7 positions match TRBD1. The CDR3 has 14 amino acids. V was pared by 6 bases and J by 0 bases, with 5 bases of the junction left unmatched. Germline V gene data show CDR1 as MNHEY and CDR2 as SMNVEV (reference sequence). This chain's CDR3 is CASRARDSSYEQYV. The DNA of the CDR3 is TGTGCCAGCAGAGCCAGGGACAGCTCCTACGAGCAGTACGTC.

This chain uses TRBV7-9 with TRBJ2-1; the match to TRBD1 covers 8 bases. Germline-derived CDR1 and CDR2 are SEHNR and FQNEAQ (reference sequence). The CDR3 covers 16 residues. J lost 7 bases, V lost 5 bases, and 13 bases had no gene match. The CDR3 DNA sequence: TGTGCCAGCAGCCCCAGGACAGGTAACAGGGGGAATGAGCAGTTCTTC. Amino acids: CASSPRTGNRGNEQFF.

This clonotype was recorded a few times. The V call is TRBV6-5, the J call TRBJ2-6, with TRBD1 matching 7 bases. The germline V gene encodes CDR1 MNHEY and CDR2 SVGAGI. This CDR3 has 17 amino acids. V was pared by 7 bases and J by 0 bases, with 9 bases of the junction left unmatched. The CDR3 here is CASNGDRYLSGANVLTF. The CDR3 region has the DNA TGTGCCAGCAATGGGGACAGATACCTCTCTGGGGCCAACGTCCTGACTTTC.